These 29 T cell receptor beta chains were all obtained from the same sample, sequenced in a study of Ad26.COV2.S vaccination and SARS-CoV-2 variants. Libraries were prepared by immunoSEQ multiplex PCR; TCRdb keeps only in-frame clonotypes and omits some of them. The repertoire consists of around 340,000 clones, with about 85% occurring once and the leading ten covering 6.4%. The sample's treatment: 15 to 20 received Ad26.COV2.S at low or high dose, single or two shots; several received placebo; per-sample allocation not given. Day 63 after the first injection of vaccine or placebo was the sampling time. The material sequenced was peripheral blood, taken in a trial of Ad26.COV2.S vaccine versus placebo. The receptors were sampled from a person between 18 and 65 years old who received the Ad26.COV2.S COVID-19 vaccine or a placebo.

This chain joins TRBV7-2 and TRBJ2-2, with 10 bases lining up with TRBD2. Germline loops: CDR1 SGHTA, CDR2 FQGNSA. The V gene end was trimmed by 3 bases and the J gene end by 6 bases; junction bases not matched to a gene: 4. The CDR3 sequence is 15 residues long. The CDR3 loop reads CASSLASGSSGELFF. Written as DNA, the CDR3 is TGTGCCAGCAGCTTGGCTAGCGGGAGTTCCGGGGAGCTGTTTTTT.

The CDR3 spells CASSIDHPGSYGYTF. The DNA for the CDR3 is TGTGCCAGTAGTATAGATCACCCAGGCAGTTATGGCTACACCTTC. This chain links TRBV19 with TRBJ1-2; D ambiguous. The V gene's germline CDR1 is LNHDA and CDR2 SQIVND (reference sequence). CDR3 length: 15 amino acids. The germline V and J ends were trimmed by 0 bases and 5 bases, with 13 bases remaining between them.

This chain connects TRBV5-8 to TRBJ2-6; D unclear. Trimming cost V 4 bases and J 0 bases, with 11 bases left between them. Per germline, CDR1 SGHTS and CDR2 YDEGEE. The CDR3 is 16 residues long. The CDR3 nucleotides are TGTGCCAGCAGCCGTAGGGCCGTCTCTGGGGCCAACGTCCTGACTTTC. It yields the protein CASSRRAVSGANVLTF.

The CDR3 DNA sequence: TGTGCCTGGAGTCGTCGGCAGGGTAGTAATGAAAAACTGTTTTTT. Protein sequence: CAWSRRQGSNEKLFF. The V gene is TRBV30, the J gene TRBJ1-4, with D possibly matching TRBD1 (5 bases). The CDR3 consists of 15 residues. Between the trimmed V and J ends, which lost 2 bases and 4 bases, there was a span of 14 bases. CDR1 and CDR2 (germline): GTSNPN, SVGIG (reference sequence).

Concerning this clone itself: At one boundary the junction diverges from the germline segment, which might be a read error. The gene calls are TRBV19 and TRBJ1-4, with a tentative D call TRBD1 (6 bases). The germline V gene has CDR1 LNHDA and CDR2 SQIVND (reference sequence). The CDR3 runs 18 residues. CDR3 bases: TGTGCCAGTAGTATAGTAAATCCGGGACACCAGACTAGTGAAAAACTGTTTTTT. This codes for CASSIVNPGHQTSEKLFF.

V gene TRBV4-3 combines with J gene TRBJ1-1; D gene unclear. CDR1 and CDR2 (germline): LGHNA, YSLEER. This CDR3 is 14 amino acids long. Trimming left V 2 bases short and J 8 bases short, with 15 bases between. The CDR3: CASSQSYKHREAFF. Written as DNA, the CDR3 is TGCGCCAGCAGCCAATCGTACAAGCATCGGGAAGCTTTCTTT.

This rearrangement joins TRBV2 to TRBJ1-2; no definite D call. V dropped 5 bases and J dropped 2 bases, with 9 bases sitting between them. This CDR3 comprises 13 residues. Germline V CDR1 and CDR2: SNHLY, FYNNEI. CDR3 nucleotide sequence: TGTGCCAGCAGTATCGACGGGAACTATGGCTACACCTTC. Residues: CASSIDGNYGYTF.

The chain has TRBV5-5 and TRBJ2-2; D is unclear. The germline V gene encodes CDR1 SGHKS and CDR2 YYEKEE (reference sequence). CDR3 length: 15 residues. The V end lost 2 bases, the J end lost 0 bases, and 8 bases lay between the germline ends. In DNA, the CDR3 is TGTGCCAGCAGCTTAAGGTCTACGAACACCGGGGAGCTGTTTTTT. Translation: CASSLRSTNTGELFF.

The rearrangement joins TRBV6-5 to TRBJ2-7; D is perhaps TRBD1 or TRBD2 (5 bases each). This CDR3 has 15 amino acids. The V gene's germline CDR1 is MNHEY and CDR2 SVGAGI. Between the trimmed V and J ends, which lost 4 bases and 0 bases, there was a span of 13 bases. CDR3 loop: CASSFTGTSSYEQYF. CDR3 bases: TGTGCCAGCAGTTTCACAGGTACTAGCTCCTACGAGCAGTACTTC.

This clone has just one count. J is TRBJ1-6 and V is TRBV27, with 8 bases lining up with TRBD1. There are 15 residues in the CDR3. The trim removed 5 bases at V and 10 bases at J, leaving 10 bases unmatched. CDR1 is MNHEY, CDR2 SMNVEV, per germline (reference sequence). DNA of the CDR3: TGTGCCAGCAGTGATACAGGGGGTGCTTTCTCACCCCTCCACTTT. Its translation: CASSDTGGAFSPLHF.

This clone was seen a few times. The chain uses TRBV7-9 and TRBJ1-1; no firm D call. Germline loops: CDR1 SEHNR, CDR2 FQNEAQ (reference sequence). Trimming removed 1 base at V and 6 bases at J, with 9 bases between. The CDR3 is 13 residues long. CDR3 region: CASSLGATPEAFF. CDR3 sequence (DNA): TGTGCCAGCAGCTTAGGGGCGACACCTGAAGCTTTCTTT.

The gene calls are TRBV5-1 and TRBJ1-4, with D possibly TRBD1 on 6 matching bases. The CDR3 totals 15 residues. CDR1 and CDR2 (germline): SGHRS, YFSETQ. V lost 0 bases, J lost 4 bases, and 10 bases lay in between. The DNA of the CDR3 is TGCGCCAGCAGCTTGGGGACAGAGATTAATGAAAAACTGTTTTTT. It yields the protein CASSLGTEINEKLFF.

In this sample, this clone turned up once. The V gene is TRBV7-9, the J gene TRBJ2-7, with 7 bases that match TRBD2. Germline values: CDR1 SEHNR, CDR2 FQNEAQ (reference sequence). Losses at the gene ends were 2 bases for V and 0 bases for J; bases not matched to a gene: 4. The CDR3 spans 15 residues. The CDR3 DNA is TGTGCCAGCAGCTTAATGACGGGGGGCTCCTACGAGCAGTACTTC. Encoded protein: CASSLMTGGSYEQYF.

The V call is TRBV4-2, the J call TRBJ1-4, with D perhaps TRBD1 (6 bases). The CDR3 has 12 amino acids. Germline V gives CDR1 LGHNA, CDR2 YNFKEQ. V lost 0 bases and J 13 bases, leaving 9 bases between the germline ends. CDR3 in DNA: TGTGCCAGCAGCCAAGAGGGGGGCGTACTGTTTTTT. Its protein product is CASSQEGGVLFF.

The chain carries TRBV5-6 and TRBJ1-3; D is unclear. The V end lost 3 bases, the J end lost 0 bases, and 10 bases lay between the germline ends. CDR3 length equals 15 residues. CDR1 SGHDT and CDR2 YYEEEE come from the germline V gene. CDR3 bases: TGTGCCAGCAGCTACAGACCGATCTCTGGAAACACCATATATTTT. The encoded protein is CASSYRPISGNTIYF.

This chain connects TRBV6-5 to TRBJ1-1; tentatively, D is TRBD1 (5 bases). CDR1 and CDR2 from the germline V gene are MNHEY and SVGAGI. V lost 7 bases, J lost 3 bases, and 15 bases lay in between. The CDR3 runs to 14 residues. For the CDR3, the DNA is TGTGCCAGCAATATGGGGGTGAGCGACACTGAAGCTTTCTTT. Translated: CASNMGVSDTEAFF.

The chain links TRBV7-6 to TRBJ1-3, with TRBD1 matching 7 bases. J was trimmed by 2 bases and V by 5 bases; bases with no gene match: 6. Germline assignment: CDR1 SGHVS and CDR2 FNYEAQ. The CDR3 consists of 15 residues. The CDR3: CASSPDRVAGNTIYF. The CDR3, as DNA: TGTGCCAGCAGCCCCGACAGGGTCGCTGGAAACACCATATATTTT.

This chain connects TRBV19 to TRBJ2-2; a weak D match, TRBD2 (5 bases). V was pared by 8 bases and J by 7 bases, with 17 bases between. The CDR3 runs to 14 residues. Germline-derived CDR1 and CDR2 are LNHDA and SQIVND (reference sequence). The CDR3 DNA reads as TGTGCCAGTTCGGGCCCTGGGGAGAGCGGGGAGCTGTTTTTT. Its translation: CASSGPGESGELFF. Combining the CDR3 with reference TRBV19 and TRBJ2-2 gives the whole variable domain DGGITQSPKYLFRKEGQNVTLSCEQNLNHDAMYWYRQDPGQGLRLIYYSQIVNDFQKGDIAEGYSVSREKKESFPLTVTSAQKNPTAFYLCASSGPGESGELFFGEGSRLTVL.

The chain recombines TRBV18 with TRBJ1-2; unclear D gene. The CDR3 spans 13 residues. Looked up from germline, CDR1 is KGHSH and CDR2 is LQKENI. Trimming stripped 3 bases from V and 8 bases from J, with 13 bases between. For the CDR3, the DNA is TGTGCCAGCTCACCCGGACCTCCGGGAGGCTACACCTTC. It translates to CASSPGPPGGYTF.

The chain carries TRBV12-3 or TRBV12-4 and TRBJ2-3; D unresolved. V was trimmed by 8 bases and J by 5 bases, leaving 8 bases between them. The CDR3 is made up of 11 amino acids. Written as DNA, the CDR3 is TGTGCCAGCGGACCGAGAGATACGCAGTATTTT. As protein: CASGPRDTQYF.

V is TRBV27 and J is TRBJ2-7; 7 nucleotides agree with TRBD1. The CDR3 is 14 residues long. V was pared by 5 bases and J by 2 bases, with 6 bases of the junction left unmatched. Germline-derived CDR1 and CDR2 are MNHEY and SMNVEV (reference sequence). The CDR3 DNA reads as TGTGCCAGCAGTCCCCCGGGACAGACCTACGAGCAGTACTTC. This codes for CASSPPGQTYEQYF.

This clone came up a few times. The chain combines TRBV5-1 with TRBJ1-5, with no clear D. Trimming shortened V by 2 bases and J by 0 bases, and 9 bases separated the two germline ends. The CDR3 has 15 amino acids. Germline assignment: CDR1 SGHRS and CDR2 YFSETQ. CDR3: CASSLAGYSNQPQHF. The CDR3 DNA follows: TGCGCCAGCAGCTTAGCCGGGTATAGCAATCAGCCCCAGCATTTT.

This clone was seen a few times. The chain is built from TRBV28 and TRBJ1-1; TRBD1 matches at 9 bases. Germline CDR1 MDHEN, CDR2 SYDVKM. There are 15 residues in the CDR3. After removal of 5 bases from V and 1 base from J, the junction contained 5 bases not matched to a gene. CDR3 DNA: TGTGCCAGCAGTCCCGGACAGGGGCGGAACACTGAAGCTTTCTTT. Its translation: CASSPGQGRNTEAFF. The complete variable domain, with remaining parts taken from reference TRBV28 and TRBJ1-1, reads DVKVTQSSRYLVKRTGEKVFLECVQDMDHENMFWYRQDPGLGLRLIYFSYDVKMKEKGDIPEGYSVSREKKERFSLILESASTNQTSMYLCASSPGQGRNTEAFFGQGTRLTVV.

The chain joins TRBV19 to TRBJ1-6, with 7 bases fitting TRBD1. There are 14 residues in the CDR3. V was clipped by 3 bases and J by 8 bases; unmatched bases: 4. Germline loops: CDR1 LNHDA, CDR2 SQIVND (reference sequence). In DNA, the CDR3 is TGTGCCAGTAGTATCGGGGACAGCTATTCACCCCTCCACTTT. Translating it yields CASSIGDSYSPLHF.

V and J are TRBV7-9 and TRBJ2-2, with D tentatively TRBD2 (5 bases). CDR3 length equals 16 residues. Trimming removed 0 bases at V and 5 bases at J, with 13 bases between. The germline gives CDR1 SEHNR, CDR2 FQNEAQ (reference sequence). The CDR3 nucleotides are TGTGCCAGCAGCTTAGCTGTGGCTTCGGGGACCGGGGAGCTGTTTTTT. It encodes CASSLAVASGTGELFF.

This sequence joins TRBV18 and TRBJ2-7; D unclear. There are 14 residues in the CDR3. Deletions cut 3 bases from V and 2 bases from J, with 11 bases between. Germline V gene lookup returns CDR1 KGHSH and CDR2 LQKENI. The CDR3 sequence is CASSPLLDTYEQYF. CDR3 coding DNA: TGTGCCAGCTCACCGCTCCTCGACACCTACGAGCAGTACTTC.

J is TRBJ2-1 and V is TRBV30; D is possibly TRBD2 (6 bases). CDR1 is GTSNPN, CDR2 SVGIG, per germline (reference sequence). V dropped 0 bases and J dropped 2 bases, with 8 bases sitting between them. The CDR3 totals 14 residues. The CDR3 spells CAWSVGRTYNEQFF. The CDR3 DNA sequence: TGTGCCTGGAGTGTAGGGAGGACCTACAATGAGCAGTTCTTC. Complete variable domain (other parts from reference TRBV30 and TRBJ2-1): SQTIHQWPATLVQPVGSPLSLECTVEGTSNPNLYWYRQAAGRGLQLLFYSVGIGQISSEVPQNLSASRPQDRQFILSSKKLLLSDSGFYLCAWSVGRTYNEQFFGPGTRLTVL.

This clone was detected once. One end of the junction fails to match germline, which may point to a read error. V usage is TRBV9 and J usage is TRBJ2-1; 8 bases map to TRBD1. Germline V gene data show CDR1 as SGDLS and CDR2 as YYNGEE. CDR3 length: 14 residues. The CDR3 spells CASSARTTGGEQFF. CDR3 DNA: TGTGCCAGTAGCGCCCGGACAACAGGGGGTGAGCAGTTCTTC.

The chain couples TRBV15 to TRBJ2-2; D gene uncertain. Trimming took 0 bases from V and 9 from J, leaving 11 bases between them. CDR1 and CDR2 from the germline V gene are LNHNV and YYDKDF (reference sequence). The CDR3 has 14 amino acids. CDR3 region: CATSRDPDGRELFF. CDR3 DNA sequence: TGTGCCACCAGCAGAGATCCCGACGGCAGGGAGCTGTTTTTT.